The clone carrying this T cell receptor (beta chain) was picked up a small number of times. Its antigen remains unidentified. Template switching, a step in the protocol, added a universal primer site, and cDNA carried unique molecular identifiers. TCRdb reprocessed the 5' RACE reads with MiXCR, giving one entry per CDR3 protein. The data show around 550,000 distinct CDR3 sequences, 13% to 15% seen once. The data originate from a study of identical twins. The germline V gene has CDR1 SNHLY and CDR2 FYNNEI. V shed 11 bases and J shed 0 bases, with 15 bases lying between them. The CDR3 length is 14 residues. Study-level findings and limits: Insertions ran lower in abundant cord blood beta clonotypes, though not in memory repertoires.

This same sample was also part of a study on yellow fever vaccine responses in identical twins. That paper notes: As reported, the vaccine T cell response of twins seemed partly convergent and partly personalized.

This chain links TRBV2 with TRBJ2-3; no reliable D call. This TCR was sampled from a woman in her late teens or twenties in good health. The sequenced material came from CD4+ T cells sorted from blood. The CDR3 region is CAGSRRPSTDTQYF. As DNA, the CDR3 is TGTGCCGGATCCCGCCGACCGAGCACAGATACGCAGTATTTT.